Each of the 17 T cell receptor beta chains below was sequenced from the same sample in a study of PD-L1 blockade in urothelial cancer. The assay was immunoSEQ multiplex PCR, and TCRdb's table has in-frame clones only and misses some. The data contain under 130,000 clones, about 85% of them singletons. Sequencing was performed on PBMCs, taken around atezolizumab (anti-PD-L1) treatment. Receptors originate from a man aged 45-65 years with urothelial cancer.

The chain uses TRBV20-1 and TRBJ2-7; no clear D gene. V was clipped by 6 bases and J by 6 bases, with 12 bases between them. Per germline, CDR1 DFQATT and CDR2 SNEGSKA (reference sequence). The CDR3 extends over 11 amino acids. This chain's CDR3 is CSARQTVEQYF. CDR3 DNA: TGCAGTGCCCGGCAAACAGTCGAGCAGTACTTC.

The rearrangement joins TRBV30 to TRBJ2-7; 11 bases are a match to TRBD1. CDR3 length: 15 amino acids. From germline, CDR1 is GTSNPN and CDR2 SVGIG (reference sequence). J gave up 7 bases and V 0 bases, and 8 bases lay outside the gene matches. In DNA form, the CDR3 reads TGTGCCTGGAGTGTACTAGGACAGGGGGCGCTTGAGCAGTACTTC. Protein product: CAWSVLGQGALEQYF. Full variable domain (rest looked up from reference TRBV30 and TRBJ2-7): SQTIHQWPATLVQPVGSPLSLECTVEGTSNPNLYWYRQAAGRGLQLLFYSVGIGQISSEVPQNLSASRPQDRQFILSSKKLLLSDSGFYLCAWSVLGQGALEQYFGPGTRLTVT.

The chain has TRBV9 and TRBJ1-2; the match to TRBD1 covers 7 bases. This CDR3 is built from 13 residues. Trimming removed 4 bases from V and 9 bases from J; junction bases left unmatched: 9. Germline CDR1 and CDR2: SGDLS and YYNGEE. Here the CDR3 DNA reads TGTGCCAGCAGCCCTCTACAGGGGATTAGCTACACCTTC. Amino acids: CASSPLQGISYTF. Full variable domain (outside the CDR3, taken from reference TRBV9 and TRBJ1-2): DSGVTQTPKHLITATGQRVTLRCSPRSGDLSVYWYQQSLDQGLQFLIQYYNGEERAKGNILERFSAQQFPDLHSELNLSSLELGDSALYFCASSPLQGISYTFGSGTRLTVV.

This chain joins TRBV28 and TRBJ2-2; 8 positions match TRBD2. The junction had 11 bases not matched to a gene; V was cut back by 8 bases and J by 0 bases. The CDR3 has 17 amino acids. Germline-derived CDR1 and CDR2 are MDHEN and SYDVKM. Written as DNA, the CDR3 is TGTGCCAGCGCCGGGACTAGTCACCCCACGAACACCGGGGAGCTGTTTTTT. Encoded protein: CASAGTSHPTNTGELFF.

The chain has TRBV9 and TRBJ1-5, with D tentatively TRBD1 (6 bases). CDR3 length: 15 amino acids. Germline V gene data show CDR1 as SGDLS and CDR2 as YYNGEE. V dropped 3 bases and J dropped 0 bases, with 10 bases sitting between them. The CDR3: CASSGTANSNQPQHF. In DNA, the CDR3 is TGTGCCAGCAGCGGGACAGCAAATAGCAATCAGCCCCAGCATTTT.

The V gene is TRBV27, the J gene TRBJ1-2; possible D gene TRBD1, 6 bases. The germline V gene has CDR1 MNHEY and CDR2 SMNVEV (reference sequence). CDR3 size: 13 residues. V gave up 2 bases and J gave up 6 bases, with 10 bases separating them. CDR3 sequence (DNA): TGTGCCAGCAGTTTAAAGGGGGGGAATGGCTACACCTTC. Translation gives CASSLKGGNGYTF.

The gene calls are TRBV18 and TRBJ2-5; 8 nucleotides agree with TRBD1. The CDR3 loop spans 17 amino acids. The germline V gene encodes CDR1 KGHSH and CDR2 LQKENI. J lost 4 bases, V lost 1 base, and 11 bases had no gene match. Here the CDR3 reads CASSPRKGQGAPETQYF. CDR3 nucleotides: TGTGCCAGCTCACCACGAAAAGGGCAGGGGGCCCCAGAGACCCAGTACTTC.

The chain employs TRBV5-1 and TRBJ2-7; TRBD1 agrees at 8 bases. The germline V gene has CDR1 SGHRS and CDR2 YFSETQ. The CDR3 spans 16 residues. V shed 4 bases, J shed 2 bases, and the junction held 11 bases outside the gene matches. The CDR3, as DNA: TGCGCCAGCAGCCCCGGCCGGGACAGGTTCACCTACGAGCAGTACTTC. This sequence encodes CASSPGRDRFTYEQYF. Using reference TRBV5-1 and TRBJ2-7 for the parts outside the CDR3, the full variable domain is KAGVTQTPRYLIKTRGQQVTLSCSPISGHRSVSWYQQTPGQGLQFLFEYFSETQRNKGNFPGRFSGRQFSNSRSEMNVSTLELGDSALYLCASSPGRDRFTYEQYFGPGTRLTVT.

V gene TRBV7-2 combines with J gene TRBJ2-1; TRBD1 aligns across 8 bases. The CDR3 loop spans 14 amino acids. V lost 5 bases, J lost 2 bases, and 2 bases stayed unmatched. Germline CDR1 reads SGHTA; CDR2 reads FQGNSA. The CDR3 DNA follows: TGTGCCAGCAGCAGACAGGGGCCCTACAATGAGCAGTTCTTC. Amino acids: CASSRQGPYNEQFF.

This chain links TRBV6-6 with TRBJ2-3; 11 bases are a match to TRBD1. V dropped 0 bases and J dropped 7; count of bases not matched to a gene: 6. CDR1 is MNHNY, CDR2 SVGAGI, per germline (reference sequence). The CDR3 has 16 residues. The CDR3 DNA reads TGTGCCAGCAGTTACTCGGGCGGGACAGGGGGGAATACGCAGTATTTT. Its protein product is CASSYSGGTGGNTQYF.

The rearrangement links TRBV10-1 to TRBJ2-3; the match to TRBD2 covers 7 bases. Germline V lookup: CDR1 WNHNN, CDR2 SYGVQD (reference sequence). The junction had 5 bases not matched to a gene; V was cut back by 6 bases and J by 2 bases. CDR3 size: 14 residues. Written as DNA, the CDR3 is TGCGCCAGCAGCCGAGCGGGGTACACAGATACGCAGTATTTT. Translation: CASSRAGYTDTQYF.

CDR3 region: CASSPFGDLLSEQFF. The DNA for the CDR3 is TGTGCCAGCAGCCCATTTGGGGACTTGCTCAGTGAGCAGTTCTTC. This chain uses TRBV7-3 with TRBJ2-1, with D perhaps TRBD2 (6 bases). CDR1 is SGHTA, CDR2 FQGTGA, per germline. This CDR3 has 15 residues. Trimming took off 5 bases at V and 9 bases at J, with 20 bases between the two ends.

In its sample, this clone was seen a few times. The chain uses TRBV18 and TRBJ2-1, with D possibly matching TRBD2 (5 bases). The CDR3 contains 13 residues. The V and J ends lost 0 bases and 9 bases respectively, with 9 bases between them. CDR1 and CDR2 (germline): KGHSH, LQKENI. CDR3 coding DNA: TGTGCCAGCTCACCACCCGGCGGGTTTGAGCAGTTCTTC. This gives the protein CASSPPGGFEQFF.

This clone was observed once. The genes are TRBV28 and TRBJ1-2; tentative D call: TRBD1 (5 bases). Germline V gene data show CDR1 as MDHEN and CDR2 as SYDVKM. The V gene lost 6 bases and the J gene lost 1 base, with 15 bases spanning the gap. The CDR3 is made up of 15 amino acids. The CDR3, as DNA: TGTGCCAGCAGGCCGAGTAGACAGTTTAACTATGGCTACACCTTC. Residues: CASRPSRQFNYGYTF.

J is TRBJ1-3 and V is TRBV30; TRBD1 agrees at 9 bases. The trim removed 5 bases at V and 8 bases at J, leaving 7 bases unmatched. Germline loops: CDR1 GTSNPN, CDR2 SVGIG (reference sequence). The CDR3 contains 13 residues. The CDR3 protein is CAWGGQGRDTIYF. CDR3 DNA: TGTGCCTGGGGGGGACAGGGAAGGGACACCATATATTTT.

This clone has only one observation. This chain joins TRBV4-1 and TRBJ2-2; D possibly corresponds to TRBD2 (5 bases). CDR1 MGHRA and CDR2 YSYEKL come from the germline V gene. The CDR3 has 17 residues. The V and J ends lost 4 bases and 5 bases respectively, with 20 bases between them. CDR3 sequence (DNA): TGCGCCAGCAGCCGACCACCTAGGGAGACGGGGACCGGGGAGCTGTTTTTT. Translated: CASSRPPRETGTGELFF.

This chain uses TRBV16 with TRBJ2-4; 11 bases are shared with TRBD2. V lost 2 bases to trimming and J lost 4 bases; unmatched junction nucleotides: 7. Germline V lookup: CDR1 KGHSY, CDR2 FQNENV. The CDR3 totals 17 residues. DNA for the CDR3: TGTGCCAGCAGCCAACCGGGACTAGCGGATCAGAAAAACATTCAGTACTTC. It specifies CASSQPGLADQKNIQYF. The full variable domain, in which reference TRBV16 and TRBJ2-4 provide the parts outside the CDR3, is GEEVAQTPKHLVRGEGQKAKLYCAPIKGHSYVFWYQQVLKNEFKFLISFQNENVFDETGMPKERFSAKCLPNSPCSLEIQATKLEDSAVYFCASSQPGLADQKNIQYFGAGTRLSVL.